This T cell receptor beta chain was sequenced for a study of shared clonotypes between healthy human individuals. Each cell subset's genomic DNA was divided evenly among several immunoSEQ plates. As processed by the authors: There were no quality scores in the junction-only immunoSEQ sequences, so filtering differed. Method: immunoSEQ multiplex PCR; TCRdb's copy keeps in-frame clones and lacks some. That table gives V, J and clone size, and the DNA gave D and trimming. The data hold about 2.5 million clones, with under 95% observed a single time. Healthy HIV-negative adults without recent acute infections or vaccinations served as donors. Within Nashville, Tennessee resided all donors, each a Caucasian adult. V was clipped by 0 bases and J by 5 bases, with 13 bases between them. This CDR3 has 15 amino acids. Germline CDR1 LNHNV, CDR2 YYDKDF (reference sequence).

Specimen: naive CD4+ T cells from PBMCs. Described subset: CD45RA+ positively selected. This receptor was obtained from a man aged 18 to 30 in good health. Some clones in this sample may be carry-over from other donors' samples. The chain uses TRBV15 and TRBJ1-1; weak D call: TRBD1 (6 bases). This CDR3 reads CATSRDRNRDTEAFF. The CDR3 DNA sequence: TGTGCCACCAGCAGAGATAGGAACAGGGATACTGAAGCTTTCTTT.